This is a list of T cell receptor beta chains from one sample in a study of blood T cell repertoires in COVID-19. Here immunoSEQ multiplex PCR was the method, and the copy in TCRdb shows in-frame clones only, minus some. Of 140,000 to 150,000 clones listed, around nine tenths are singletons. Sequenced material: peripheral blood. These receptor sequences come from a human donor in a cohort sampled during active COVID-19. CDR3s include the opening cysteine and the closing phenylalanine or tryptophan. The D gene is left open where the match is weak. Rows give clone size only sometimes, using once, few, many, or a class for an expanded clone.

CDR3	D	V	J	size
CASSLVGGTGAYNEQFF	.	TRBV7-6	TRBJ2-1	.
CASSLMEGTEAFF	.	TRBV7-3	TRBJ1-1	.
CASSESSNRYNEQFF	.	TRBV2	TRBJ2-1	.
CASSFLQTQAFF	.	TRBV28	TRBJ1-1	few
CASSPGQGVSYEQYF	TRBD1	TRBV19	TRBJ2-7	.
CASTHRTGSGTEAFF	.	TRBV19	TRBJ1-1	.
CASTVGVGRGYGYTF	.	TRBV19	TRBJ1-2	.
CASSLDSHRGRGNTIYF	TRBD1	TRBV7-9	TRBJ1-3	.
CASSTGDGGYEQFF	TRBD1	TRBV4-2	TRBJ2-1	.
CSVVDSLYGYTF	.	TRBV29-1	TRBJ1-2	.
CASSELAGKTDKFYEQYF	.	TRBV25-1	TRBJ2-7	once
CASSLRGGTLNPSYEQYF	TRBD1	TRBV7-2	TRBJ2-7	few
CASSLQDRGYTQYF	TRBD1	TRBV7-3	TRBJ2-3	.
CASSSTPQAYLQPQHF	.	TRBV28	TRBJ1-5	.
CASSLVTGSYEQYF	.	TRBV5-1	TRBJ2-7	.
CASSSTGGHEQYF	TRBD1	TRBV7-9	TRBJ2-7	.
CASTRFASSGDTQYF	.	TRBV19	TRBJ2-3	.
CASSVRDRGGSDEQFF	TRBD1	TRBV9	TRBJ2-1	.
CASSSTGILAKNIQYF	.	TRBV7-9	TRBJ2-4	.
CSVEGSGEQYF	.	TRBV29-1	TRBJ2-7	once
CATSDSSGSRNTIYF	.	TRBV24-1	TRBJ1-3	.
CASLILGGGKAFF	TRBD1	TRBV28	TRBJ1-1	.
CASSYNRNNYGYTF	.	TRBV6-5	TRBJ1-2	.
CASSLGARGEKLFF	.	TRBV5-6	TRBJ1-4	once
CASSPGTSGNTGELFF	TRBD2	TRBV19	TRBJ2-2	.
CASSLSRTSGRFQETQYF	TRBD2	TRBV5-1	TRBJ2-5	.
CATGSVSLETQYF	.	TRBV24-1	TRBJ2-5	.
CASSPGTGANEQYF	TRBD1	TRBV27	TRBJ2-7	.
CASSRTSGSYEQYF	TRBD2	TRBV4-3	TRBJ2-7	.
CASSLSSGASGYTF	.	TRBV5-1	TRBJ1-2	.
CASSQDRVETQYF	TRBD1	TRBV5-4	TRBJ2-5	.
CASSAGQGGEQYF	TRBD1	TRBV5-1	TRBJ2-7	.
CASSITSPYETQYF	.	TRBV19	TRBJ2-5	.
CASSSRGARGTDTQYF	.	TRBV28	TRBJ2-3	.
CATRSTAGVRQPQHF	.	TRBV19	TRBJ1-5	.
CAISEGVAGGLEQYF	TRBD2	TRBV10-3	TRBJ2-7	.
CATSGVKGSDGYTF	.	TRBV24-1	TRBJ1-2	once